This T cell receptor (beta chain) was sequenced in a study of T cell clonality in common variable immunodeficiency. Whole-study findings and limits: Common variable immunodeficiency TCR beta sequences reportedly had fewer deletions and N-nucleotide insertions. Links between repertoire features and CVID complications were heterogeneity-limited.

This clone was counted only a few times. Antigen: not known. The read comes to an end 3 residues before the CDR3 does, leaving the germline J gene to fill in the end. Using immunoSEQ multiplex PCR, the repertoire was profiled, and TCRdb retains in-frame clones only, with some absent. Altogether more than 35,000 clones were found in the sample, and no singletons occur. Germline CDR1 SGHVS, CDR2 FQNEAQ. Deletions cut 5 bases from V and 3 bases from J, with 11 bases between. This CDR3 is built from 13 residues. Sample: peripheral blood mononuclear cells. This TCR derives from a human donor with common variable immunodeficiency. V is TRBV7-8 and J is TRBJ2-7; the D is unclear. Partial CDR3 DNA: TGTGCCAGCAGCACGGGTCCCCTCTACGAG. Its translation is CASSTGPLYE. The CDR3 as a whole reads CASSTGPLYEQYF. Full variable domain (remainder filled in from reference TRBV7-8 and TRBJ2-7): GAGVSQSPRYKVAKRGQDVALRCDPISGHVSLFWYQQALGQGPEFLTYFQNEAQLDKSGLPSDRFFAERPEGSVSTLKIQRTQQEDSAVYLCASSTGPLYEQYFGPGTRLTVT.